The present entry profiles one T cell receptor (beta chain) with its context. Its antigen is not identified. The data derive from a study of shared clonotypes between healthy human individuals. At the level of the study: Every donor yielded three CD4 naive, three CD4 memory, two CD8 naive and one CD8 memory plate.

Regarding the study as a whole: Relative to their counterparts shared across all four donors, non-shared clonotypes exhibited diminished generation probabilities.

Original processing notes: ImmunoSEQ supplied junction-only sequences lacking quality scores, so filtering was different. TCRdb keeps only in-frame clones here, not all; method: immunoSEQ multiplex PCR. V and J calls and clone size are those listed in that table; D and trimming were worked out from the DNA. The sample has roughly 1,100,000 clones, 60% to 80% seen once. This CDR3 is 13 amino acids long. Trimming stripped 5 bases from V and 0 bases from J, with 8 bases between. Germline V lookup: CDR1 SQVTM, CDR2 ANQGSEA. The TCR sequence derives from a man between 18 and 35 years old in good health. The rearrangement uses TRBV29-1 and TRBJ1-3; D ambiguous. The material sequenced was memory CD4+ T cells sorted from blood. Noted subset: CD45RA-negative fraction. CDR3 residues: CSVRPSSGNTIYF. CDR3 nucleotide sequence: TGCAGCGTTCGTCCTAGCTCTGGAAACACCATATATTTT.